A single sample is the source of the 2 T cell receptor beta chains below, sequenced in a study of T-cell reconstitution after alpha-beta-depleted transplantation in children. Unique molecular identifiers featured in how the TCRbeta library was prepared. From the PCR reads, TCRdb called clonotypes with MiXCR, one entry per CDR3 protein. The table has roughly 400,000 distinct CDR3 sequences, roughly 44% seen once. Material: PBMCs, obtained before TCRalphabeta/CD19-depleted stem cell transplant. The source of these receptors is a girl aged 2-15 years with aplastic anemia, due to receive a stem cell transplant.

The V gene is TRBV29-1, the J gene TRBJ2-1, with 9 positions matching TRBD2. Losses at the gene ends were 3 bases for V and 10 bases for J; bases not matched to a gene: 13. Per germline, CDR1 SQVTM and CDR2 ANQGSEA. The CDR3 is made up of 15 amino acids. The CDR3 reads CSVDGAAGGLQEQFF. The DNA of the CDR3 is TGCAGCGTTGATGGGGCAGCGGGGGGTCTCCAGGAGCAGTTCTTC.

The V call is TRBV5-1, the J call TRBJ2-5; the match to TRBD2 covers 12 bases. The CDR3 has 17 residues. The germline V gene encodes CDR1 SGHRS and CDR2 YFSETQ. Losses at the gene ends were 7 bases for V and 3 bases for J; bases not matched to a gene: 13. The CDR3: CASARRMTSGGKETQYF. The CDR3 nucleotides are TGCGCCAGCGCCCGACGGATGACTAGCGGGGGAAAAGAGACCCAGTACTTC.